This is a list of T cell receptor beta chains from one sample in a study of T cells in Graves' hyperthyroidism and ophthalmopathy. MiXCR was run by TCRdb on the multiplex PCR reads, yielding one entry per CDR3 protein. The sample holds about 130,000 distinct CDR3 sequences, 22% seen once. Sequenced sample: blood. The receptors shown here come from a woman in her fifties or sixties with Graves' hyperthyroidism that later progressed to Graves' ophthalmopathy. CDR3s include the opening cysteine and the closing phenylalanine or tryptophan. D genes are given only for firm matches. Size tells how often a clone was seen (once, few, many) or the class of an expanded clone, and some rows leave it out.

cdr3_length: 11
d_call: NA
clone_size: many
v_call: TRBV2
j_call: TRBJ2-1
cdr3_nt: TGTGCCAGCAGAGGCCGAATTGAGCAGTTCTTC
cdr3_aa: CASRGRIEQFF

cdr3_length: 15
d_call: TRBD1
clone_size: many
v_call: TRBV7-9
j_call: TRBJ2-1
cdr3_nt: TGTGCCAGCAGAAAGGGGGACAGGGGCTACAATGAGCAGTTCTTC
cdr3_aa: CASRKGDRGYNEQFF

cdr3_length: 13
d_call: NA
clone_size: NA
v_call: TRBV7-8
j_call: TRBJ2-6
cdr3_nt: TGTGCCAGCCGACCCGGTGGGGCCAACGTCCTGACTTTC
cdr3_aa: CASRPGGANVLTF

cdr3_length: 15
d_call: TRBD2
clone_size: many
v_call: TRBV20-1
j_call: TRBJ2-7
cdr3_nt: TGCAGTGCTAGAGATCCCCTAGCGGGAGGAGCCGAGCAGTACTTC
cdr3_aa: CSARDPLAGGAEQYF

cdr3_length: 14
d_call: NA
clone_size: NA
v_call: TRBV20-1
j_call: TRBJ2-4
cdr3_nt: TGCAGTGCTAGAGGATATGGGTCTGGAAACATTCAGTACTTC
cdr3_aa: CSARGYGSGNIQYF

cdr3_length: 12
d_call: NA
clone_size: NA
v_call: TRBV11-2
j_call: TRBJ1-2
cdr3_nt: TGTGCCAGCAGCGCCCGACTTTTAGGCTACACCTTC
cdr3_aa: CASSARLLGYTF

cdr3_length: 14
d_call: TRBD1
clone_size: NA
v_call: TRBV28
j_call: TRBJ1-1
cdr3_nt: TGTGCCGCCAGGGACAGGGCATCTTTCTCTGAAGCTTTCTTT
cdr3_aa: CAARDRASFSEAFF

cdr3_length: 16
d_call: NA
clone_size: NA
v_call: TRBV5-1
j_call: TRBJ2-1
cdr3_nt: TGCGCCAGCAGCTTGGAGGTGGAAAGCTCCTACAATGAGCAGTTCTTC
cdr3_aa: CASSLEVESSYNEQFF

cdr3_length: 12
d_call: TRBD2
clone_size: many
v_call: TRBV30
j_call: TRBJ2-3
cdr3_nt: TGTGCTTCCTATCACGGGGGGAATACGCAGTATTTT
cdr3_aa: CASYHGGNTQYF

cdr3_length: 14
d_call: NA
clone_size: many
v_call: TRBV28
j_call: TRBJ2-1
cdr3_nt: TGTGCCAGCAAGGAGGGGGCACCCTACAATGAGCAGTTCTTC
cdr3_aa: CASKEGAPYNEQFF

cdr3_length: 14
d_call: TRBD1
clone_size: many
v_call: TRBV6-1
j_call: TRBJ2-3
cdr3_nt: TGTGCCACCATAAACAGGGGGCCGGGAGATACGCAGTATTTT
cdr3_aa: CATINRGPGDTQYF